This T cell receptor (beta chain) was sequenced during a study of blood T cells in healthy people across ages. The germline CDR1 and CDR2 sequences are ENHRY and SYGVKD. The CDR3 has 13 amino acids. V lost 8 bases and J 8 bases, leaving 18 bases between the germline ends. Each donor had around 9.8 milliliters of peripheral blood drawn. A J-beta primer mix and a sample-barcoded 5' primer were used in a second PCR of about 6 to 12 cycles. Each cDNA molecule was tagged by a template-switch adaptor with 12 random nucleotides. TCRdb reprocessed the 5' RACE reads via MiXCR and lists one record per CDR3 protein. The sample includes 1.5 million to 2 million distinct CDR3 sequences, under 30% seen only once; the top ten take 7.7%. This clonotype came up a few times.

This TCR was sampled from a woman aged 25-40 years in good health. The chain employs TRBV10-3 and TRBJ1-2, with a tentative D call TRBD1 (6 bases). What was sequenced was blood. The CDR3 is CAIVGLLGAGYTF. In DNA form, the CDR3 reads TGTGCCATCGTAGGGCTGTTGGGGGCCGGCTACACCTTC.